This is a list of T cell receptor beta chains from one sample in a study of blood T cells in healthy people across ages. MiXCR, run by TCRdb on the 5' RACE reads, gives a single entry per CDR3 protein. The repertoire holds 350,000 to 450,000 distinct CDR3 sequences, 45% to 65% seen once, with under 65% in the top ten. Sequenced: blood. These receptors were collected from a man aged 55-75 years in good health. The CDR3 runs from the conserved cysteine through the conserved F or W. A D gene is named only where the DNA matches it firmly. Rows may omit the clone size; those that give it use once, few, many or a size class.

>many|TRBV29-1|TRBJ1-2|TRBD1
CSVGEGAYGYTF
TGCAGCGTTGGTGAGGGGGCCTATGGCTACACCTTC
>few|TRBV7-3|TRBJ2-1|TRBD2
CASSLWAGGNEQFF
TGTGCCAGCAGCTTATGGGCGGGAGGAAATGAGCAGTTCTTC
>NA|TRBV6-2/TRBV6-3|TRBJ2-1|NA
CATRDSPWNEQFF
TGTGCCACACGGGACTCCCCATGGAATGAGCAGTTCTTC
>NA|TRBV11-2|TRBJ2-3|TRBD2
CTTSGRRGSTDTQYF
TGTACGACTAGCGGGAGGCGGGGTAGCACAGATACGCAGTATTTT
>NA|TRBV29-1|TRBJ1-2|TRBD1
CSVESLGQGAQGYTF
TGCAGCGTTGAATCTCTGGGACAGGGGGCGCAGGGCTACACCTTC
>NA|TRBV24-1|TRBJ2-1|TRBD2
CATSAAGGFPDEQFF
TGTGCCACCAGTGCGGCGGGAGGGTTCCCGGATGAGCAGTTCTTC
>NA|TRBV3-1|TRBJ2-7|NA
CASKGEGGQYF
TGTGCCAGCAAGGGAGAGGGCGGGCAGTACTTC
>NA|TRBV29-1|TRBJ2-5|NA
CSVDITQETQYF
TGCAGCGTGGACATCACCCAAGAGACCCAGTACTTC
>few|TRBV6-1|TRBJ2-5|TRBD1
CASSNRDRQETQYF
TGTGCCAGCAGTAACCGGGACAGACAAGAGACCCAGTACTTC
>NA|TRBV5-1|TRBJ2-3|TRBD1
CASSLDRGKDTQYF
TGCGCCAGCAGCCTCGACAGGGGTAAAGATACGCAGTATTTT
>many|TRBV20-1|TRBJ2-3|TRBD2
CSGLGQRGNRETQYF
TGCAGTGGTCTTGGTCAGCGGGGGAACCGAGAGACGCAGTATTTT
>NA|TRBV12-3/TRBV12-4|TRBJ1-1|TRBD1
CASSLTTGLAFF
TGTGCCAGCAGTTTAACGACAGGGCTAGCTTTCTTT
>NA|TRBV12-3/TRBV12-4|TRBJ2-7|NA
CASGFRAAGYEQYF
TGTGCCAGCGGCTTTCGAGCCGCAGGCTACGAGCAGTACTTC
>many|TRBV6-2/TRBV6-3|TRBJ2-6|NA
CASSYEGSGANVLTF
TGTGCCAGCAGTTACGAGGGGTCCGGGGCCAACGTCCTGACTTTC
>NA|TRBV6-2/TRBV6-3|TRBJ1-1|NA
CASTRGYTEAFF
TGTGCCAGCACCAGGGGTTACACTGAAGCTTTCTTT
>NA|TRBV7-2|TRBJ2-7|TRBD1
CASSYRTGKSSYEQYF
TGTGCCAGCAGCTACCGGACAGGAAAAAGCTCCTACGAGCAGTACTTC
>once|TRBV29-1|TRBJ2-1|TRBD1
CSVGDRAGLDEQFF
TGCAGCGTTGGGGACAGGGCTGGGTTGGATGAGCAGTTCTTC
>NA|TRBV6-2/TRBV6-3|TRBJ2-7|NA
CASSWVYEQYF
TGTGCCAGCAGTTGGGTGTACGAGCAGTACTTC
>NA|TRBV14|TRBJ2-3|NA
CASSQDADTQYF
TGTGCCAGCAGCCAAGATGCAGATACGCAGTATTTT
>NA|TRBV6-5|TRBJ2-7|TRBD1
CASSYSGTGEYEQYF
TGTGCCAGCAGTTACTCCGGGACAGGGGAATACGAGCAGTACTTC